This T cell receptor (beta chain) derives from a study of control samples from healthy donors and cancer patients. The protocol was immunoSEQ multiplex PCR, while the TCRdb copy is restricted to in-frame clones and leaves out a portion. This table holds 110,000 to 150,000 clones, less than 90% found once. This clone was detected once. Germline trimming cut 1 base from V and 6 bases from J; bases unmatched to any gene: 11. The germline V gene encodes CDR1 SGHDT and CDR2 YYEEEE. The CDR3 has 16 amino acids. The receptor comes from a woman in her 30s in good health. The specimen sequenced was blood. The chain joins TRBV5-6 to TRBJ2-3; TRBD2 matches at 7 bases. The CDR3: CASSLPSGITGDTQYF. Written as DNA, the CDR3 is TGTGCCAGCAGCTTGCCGAGCGGGATCACCGGGGATACGCAGTATTTT. Supplemented by reference TRBV5-6 and TRBJ2-3, the full variable domain reads DAGVTQSPTHLIKTRGQQVTLRCSPKSGHDTVSWYQQALGQGPQFIFQYYEEEERQRGNFPDRFSGHQFPNYSSELNVNALLLGDSALYLCASSLPSGITGDTQYFGPGTRLTVL.